This T cell receptor beta chain stems from a study of cytomegalovirus exposure and HLA in healthy donors. Study-level results: Presence/absence analyses treated sequencing depth as roughly uniform across donors.

Concerning this clone: What it binds is not known.

PCR amplification relied on 60 Vbeta primers (plus 13 Jbeta primers). Using immunoSEQ multiplex PCR, the repertoire was profiled, and TCRdb retains in-frame clones only, with some absent. The sample yields about 160,000 clones, about 80% seen once. CDR1 SGHTA and CDR2 FQGNSA come from the germline V gene. Trimming removed 5 bases from V and 3 bases from J; junction bases left unmatched: 11. CDR3 size: 17 residues. V and J are TRBV7-2 and TRBJ1-4, with 8 bases fitting TRBD1. The receptor comes from a man aged 18 to 30 in good health and CMV-seropositive. Source material: PBMCs. The CDR3 DNA follows: TGTGCCAGCAGCGCAGCGGGCAGGGGGCGACCTAATGAAAAACTGTTTTTT. Protein sequence: CASSAAGRGRPNEKLFF.